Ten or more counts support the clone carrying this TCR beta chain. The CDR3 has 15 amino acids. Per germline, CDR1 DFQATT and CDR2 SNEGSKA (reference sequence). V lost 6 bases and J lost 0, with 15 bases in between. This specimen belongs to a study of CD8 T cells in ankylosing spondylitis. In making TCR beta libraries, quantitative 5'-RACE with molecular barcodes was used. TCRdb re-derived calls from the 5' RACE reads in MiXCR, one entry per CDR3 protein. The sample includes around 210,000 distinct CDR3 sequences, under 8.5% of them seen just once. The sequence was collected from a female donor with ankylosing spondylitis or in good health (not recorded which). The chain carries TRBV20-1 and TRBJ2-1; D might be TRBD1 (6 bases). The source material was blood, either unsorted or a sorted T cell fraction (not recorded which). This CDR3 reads CSAPNDRISYNEQFF. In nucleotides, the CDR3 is TGCAGTGCCCCGAACGACAGGATCTCCTACAATGAGCAGTTCTTC.